Detailed here is one T cell receptor (beta chain). As yet, its antigen is unknown. The CDR3 end shows no conserved phenylalanine or tryptophan, and so a read error is likely. The data were obtained in a study of blood T cells in healthy people across ages. The wider study: About one barcoded beta molecule was captured per two T cells (by template switching). Study-wide results and limits: Expanded clonotype shifts may have been confounded, as the donors had an unknown CMV status.

Through a sample-barcoded 5' primer and a J-beta primer mix, a second PCR was run for roughly 6 to 12 cycles. Each CDR3 protein gets one entry after TCRdb re-called the 5' RACE reads with MiXCR. The sample carries about 810,000 distinct CDR3 sequences, under 40% recorded once. The ends were cut back, 0 bases at V and 1 base at J, with 11 bases in the middle. The germline V gene has CDR1 DFQATT and CDR2 SNEGSKA (reference sequence). The CDR3 runs to 15 residues. At least 6 million PBMCs were isolated per sample. The chain links TRBV20-1 to TRBJ2-3; D is tentatively TRBD1 or TRBD2 (6 bases each). Sequenced sample: blood. The receptor was derived from a young man in good health. The CDR3 region is CSARDAGEGTDTQYL. Written as DNA, the CDR3 is TGCAGTGCTAGAGACGCAGGGGAGGGCACAGATACGCAGTATTTG.